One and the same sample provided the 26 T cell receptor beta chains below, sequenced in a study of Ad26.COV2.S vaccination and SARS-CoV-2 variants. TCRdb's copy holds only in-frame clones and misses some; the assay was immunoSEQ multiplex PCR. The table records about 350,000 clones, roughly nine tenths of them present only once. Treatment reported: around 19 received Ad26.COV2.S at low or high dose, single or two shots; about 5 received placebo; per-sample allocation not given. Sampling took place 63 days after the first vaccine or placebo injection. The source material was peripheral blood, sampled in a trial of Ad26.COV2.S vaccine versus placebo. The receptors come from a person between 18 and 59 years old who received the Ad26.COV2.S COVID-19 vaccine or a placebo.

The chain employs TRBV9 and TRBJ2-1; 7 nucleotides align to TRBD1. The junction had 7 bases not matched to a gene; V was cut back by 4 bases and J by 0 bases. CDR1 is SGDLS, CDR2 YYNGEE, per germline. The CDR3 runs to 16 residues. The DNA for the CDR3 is TGTGCCAGCAGCCAGGGGGAGCAAAGCTCCTACAATGAGCAGTTCTTC. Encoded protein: CASSQGEQSSYNEQFF.

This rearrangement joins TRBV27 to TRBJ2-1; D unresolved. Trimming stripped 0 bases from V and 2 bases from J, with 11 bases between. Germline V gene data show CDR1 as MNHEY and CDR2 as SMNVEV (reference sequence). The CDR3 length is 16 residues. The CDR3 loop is CASSLSRVGTYNEQFF. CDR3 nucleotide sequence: TGTGCCAGCAGTTTATCGCGTGTGGGGACCTACAATGAGCAGTTCTTC.

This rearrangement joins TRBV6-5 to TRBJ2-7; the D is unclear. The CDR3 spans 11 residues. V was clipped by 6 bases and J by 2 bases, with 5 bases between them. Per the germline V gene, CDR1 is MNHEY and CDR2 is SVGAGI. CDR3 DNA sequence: TGTGCCAGCAGGTCAACCTACGAGCAGTACTTC. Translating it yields CASRSTYEQYF.

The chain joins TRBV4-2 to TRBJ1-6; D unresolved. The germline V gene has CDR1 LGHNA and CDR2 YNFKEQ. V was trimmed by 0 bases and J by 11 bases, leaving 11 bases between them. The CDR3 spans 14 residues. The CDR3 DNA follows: TGTGCCAGCAGCCAAGAGGTTCAGAGGCCACCCCTCCACTTT. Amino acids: CASSQEVQRPPLHF.

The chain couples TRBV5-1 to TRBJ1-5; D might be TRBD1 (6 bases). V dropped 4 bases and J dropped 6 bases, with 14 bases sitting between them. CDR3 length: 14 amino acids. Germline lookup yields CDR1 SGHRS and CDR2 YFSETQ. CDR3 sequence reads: CASSQDSGLQPQHF. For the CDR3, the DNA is TGCGCCAGCAGCCAGGACAGCGGGCTTCAGCCCCAGCATTTT.

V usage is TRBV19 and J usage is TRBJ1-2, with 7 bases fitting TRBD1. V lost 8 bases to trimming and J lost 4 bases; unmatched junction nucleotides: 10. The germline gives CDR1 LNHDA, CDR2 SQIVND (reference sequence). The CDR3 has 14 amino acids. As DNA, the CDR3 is TGTGCCAGTCGTAGACAGGGTCTCGGCTATGGCTACACCTTC. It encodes CASRRQGLGYGYTF.

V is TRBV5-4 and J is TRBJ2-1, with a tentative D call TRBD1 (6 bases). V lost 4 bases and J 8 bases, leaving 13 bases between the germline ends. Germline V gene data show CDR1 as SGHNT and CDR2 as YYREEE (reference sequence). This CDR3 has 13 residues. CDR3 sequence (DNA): TGTGCCAGCAGCCCACGGACAGAACATGAGCAGTTCTTC. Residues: CASSPRTEHEQFF.

The CDR3 DNA sequence: TGTGCCAGCAGCGTTACTCAGGGGGCCCAAACCGGGGAGCTGTTTTTT. Translated: CASSVTQGAQTGELFF. The chain links TRBV9 to TRBJ2-2; TRBD1 matches at 8 bases. In germline, CDR1 is SGDLS, CDR2 YYNGEE. Trimming cost V 2 bases and J 5 bases; bases outside gene matches: 8. The CDR3 length is 16 residues.

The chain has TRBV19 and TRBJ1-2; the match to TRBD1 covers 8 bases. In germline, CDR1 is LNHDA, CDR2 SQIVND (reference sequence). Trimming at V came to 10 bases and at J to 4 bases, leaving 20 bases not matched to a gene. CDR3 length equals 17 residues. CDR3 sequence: CATQSTPGAGGGYGYTF. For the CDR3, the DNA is TGTGCCACCCAGTCAACACCAGGGGCAGGGGGCGGCTATGGCTACACCTTC.

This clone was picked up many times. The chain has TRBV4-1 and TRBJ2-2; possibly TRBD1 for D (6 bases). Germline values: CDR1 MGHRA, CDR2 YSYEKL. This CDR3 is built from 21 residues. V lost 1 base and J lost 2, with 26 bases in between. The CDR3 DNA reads TGCGCCAGCAGCCAAGTCACCCCAAGATGGTCAGGACAGACTAACACCGGGGAGCTGTTTTTT. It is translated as CASSQVTPRWSGQTNTGELFF.

CDR3 nucleotide sequence: TGTGCCAGCAGCGTAGCCGGGACAGATACCTACGAGCAGTACTTC. Its protein is CASSVAGTDTYEQYF. The rearrangement uses TRBV9 and TRBJ2-7; TRBD1 agrees at 7 bases. The CDR3 loop spans 15 amino acids. The V segment lost 0 bases and the J segment 2 bases; nucleotides outside the gene matches: 5. The germline CDR1 and CDR2 sequences are SGDLS and YYNGEE.

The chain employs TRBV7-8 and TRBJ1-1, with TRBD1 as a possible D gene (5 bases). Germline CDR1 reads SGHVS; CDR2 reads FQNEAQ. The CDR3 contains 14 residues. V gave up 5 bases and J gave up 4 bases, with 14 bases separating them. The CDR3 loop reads CASSPARGVTEAFF. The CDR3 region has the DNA TGTGCCAGCAGCCCAGCCCGGGGGGTCACTGAAGCTTTCTTT.

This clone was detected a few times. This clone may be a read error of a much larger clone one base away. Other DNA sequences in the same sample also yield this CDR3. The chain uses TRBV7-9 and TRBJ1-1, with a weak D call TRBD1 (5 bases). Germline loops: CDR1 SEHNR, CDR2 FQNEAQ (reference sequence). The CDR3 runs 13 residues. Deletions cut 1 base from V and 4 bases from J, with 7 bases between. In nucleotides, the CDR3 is TGTGCCAGCAGCTTAGGCGGGGGCACTGAAGCTTTCTTT. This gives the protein CASSLGGGTEAFF.

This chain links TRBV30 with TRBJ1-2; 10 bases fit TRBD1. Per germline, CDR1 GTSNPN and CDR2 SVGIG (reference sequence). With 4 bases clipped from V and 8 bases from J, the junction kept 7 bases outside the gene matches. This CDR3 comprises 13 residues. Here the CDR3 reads CAWILGTGAGYTF. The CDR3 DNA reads TGTGCCTGGATTCTCGGGACAGGGGCCGGCTACACCTTC.

The CDR3 loop is CAISDPASGGVFYNEQFF. The CDR3 DNA follows: TGTGCCATCAGTGACCCGGCTAGCGGGGGGGTTTTCTACAATGAGCAGTTCTTC. This chain uses TRBV10-3 with TRBJ2-1, with 12 bases identical to TRBD2. Germline-derived CDR1 and CDR2 are ENHRY and SYGVKD. The J segment lost 3 bases and the V segment lost 3 bases, leaving 9 bases of the junction unmatched. This CDR3 comprises 18 residues.

The DNA for the CDR3 is TGTGCCAGCAGCTTAGATGGGACCCGCTCTGGAAACACCATATATTTT. It translates to CASSLDGTRSGNTIYF. This chain links TRBV11-3 with TRBJ1-3; possible D gene TRBD1, 5 bases. Germline V gene sequence: CDR1 SGHNT, CDR2 YENEEA. The CDR3 is 16 residues long. Trimming took off 0 bases at V and 0 bases at J, with 9 bases between the two ends.

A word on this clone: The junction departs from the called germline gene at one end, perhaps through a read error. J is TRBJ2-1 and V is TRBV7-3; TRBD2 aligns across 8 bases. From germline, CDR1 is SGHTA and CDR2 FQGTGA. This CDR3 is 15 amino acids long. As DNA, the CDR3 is TGTGCCAGCAGCTTAACAACCACCAGACTAGCGACCGCGATCTTC. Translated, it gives CASSLTTTRLATAIF.

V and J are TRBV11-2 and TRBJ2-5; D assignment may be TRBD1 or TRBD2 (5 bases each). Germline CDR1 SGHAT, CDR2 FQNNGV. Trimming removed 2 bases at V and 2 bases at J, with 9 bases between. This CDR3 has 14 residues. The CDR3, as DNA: TGTGCCAGCAGCTTAACGGGACGTCAAGAGACCCAGTACTTC. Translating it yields CASSLTGRQETQYF. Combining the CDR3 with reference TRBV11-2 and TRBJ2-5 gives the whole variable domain EAGVAQSPRYKIIEKRQSVAFWCNPISGHATLYWYQQILGQGPKLLIQFQNNGVVDDSQLPKDRFSAERLKGVDSTLKIQPAKLEDSAVYLCASSLTGRQETQYFGPGTRLLVL.

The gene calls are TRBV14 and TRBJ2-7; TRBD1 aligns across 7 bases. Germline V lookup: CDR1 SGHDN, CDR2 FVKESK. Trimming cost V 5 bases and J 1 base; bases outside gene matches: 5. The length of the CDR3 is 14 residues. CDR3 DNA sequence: TGTGCCAGCAGCAAACCGGGACAGTCCTACGAGCAGTACTTC. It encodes CASSKPGQSYEQYF.

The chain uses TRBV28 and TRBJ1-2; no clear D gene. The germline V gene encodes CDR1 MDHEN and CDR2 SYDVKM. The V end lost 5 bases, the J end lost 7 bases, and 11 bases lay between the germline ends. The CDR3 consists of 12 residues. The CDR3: CASSTWGFGYTF. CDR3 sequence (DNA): TGTGCCAGCAGTACCTGGGGTTTTGGCTACACCTTC.

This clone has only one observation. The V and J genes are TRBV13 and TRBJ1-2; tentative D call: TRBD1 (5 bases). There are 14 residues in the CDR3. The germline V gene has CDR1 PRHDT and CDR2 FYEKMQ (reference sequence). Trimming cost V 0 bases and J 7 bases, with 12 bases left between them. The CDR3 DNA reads TGTGCCAGCAGCTTAGGGGGCAGGGCGCCTGGCTACACCTTC. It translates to CASSLGGRAPGYTF.

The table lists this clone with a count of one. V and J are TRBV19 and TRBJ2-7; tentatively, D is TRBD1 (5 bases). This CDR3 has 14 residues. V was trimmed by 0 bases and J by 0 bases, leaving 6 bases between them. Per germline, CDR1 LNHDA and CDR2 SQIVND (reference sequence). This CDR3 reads CASSIDRVSYEQYF. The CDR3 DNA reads TGTGCCAGTAGTATAGACAGGGTCTCCTACGAGCAGTACTTC. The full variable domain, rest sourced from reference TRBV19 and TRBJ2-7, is DGGITQSPKYLFRKEGQNVTLSCEQNLNHDAMYWYRQDPGQGLRLIYYSQIVNDFQKGDIAEGYSVSREKKESFPLTVTSAQKNPTAFYLCASSIDRVSYEQYFGPGTRLTVT.

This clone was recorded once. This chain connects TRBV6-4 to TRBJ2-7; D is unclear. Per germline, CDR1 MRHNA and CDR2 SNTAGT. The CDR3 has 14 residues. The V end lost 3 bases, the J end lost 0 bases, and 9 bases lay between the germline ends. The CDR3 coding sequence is TGTGCCAGCAGTGAGGCACCCAGCTCCTACGAGCAGTACTTC. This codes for CASSEAPSSYEQYF.

The CDR3 coding sequence is TGTGCCAGCAGTTCGACAGGGGGCCGAAATGAAAAACTGTTTTTT. As protein: CASSSTGGRNEKLFF. The J gene is TRBJ1-4, the V gene TRBV6-5, with 10 bases aligning to TRBD1. This CDR3 contains 15 residues. V lost 4 bases and J lost 5; bases outside the gene matches: 4. Germline CDR1 and CDR2: MNHEY and SVGAGI.

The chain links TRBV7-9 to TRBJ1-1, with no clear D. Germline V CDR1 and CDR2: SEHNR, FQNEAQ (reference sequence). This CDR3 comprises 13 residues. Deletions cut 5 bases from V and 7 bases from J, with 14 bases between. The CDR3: CASSQLQILEAFF. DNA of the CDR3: TGTGCCAGCAGCCAACTCCAGATCCTTGAAGCTTTCTTT.

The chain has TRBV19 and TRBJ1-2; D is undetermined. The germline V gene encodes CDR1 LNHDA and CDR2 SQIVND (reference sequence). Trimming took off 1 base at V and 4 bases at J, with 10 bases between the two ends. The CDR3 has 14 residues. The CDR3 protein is CASSIGQEVYGYTF. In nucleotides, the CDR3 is TGTGCCAGTAGTATAGGGCAGGAGGTCTATGGCTACACCTTC.